A single sample gave rise to the 32 T cell receptor beta chains below, sequenced in a study of blood T cell repertoires in COVID-19. Assay used: immunoSEQ multiplex PCR; TCRdb lists only in-frame clones, some missing. This sample has about 43,000 clones, with more than 75% found just once. The specimen was peripheral blood. These receptors originate from a man aged 40-49 years with COVID-19, enrolled during active disease.

The rearrangement joins TRBV6-6 to TRBJ1-5; D uncertain. Germline V gives CDR1 MNHNY, CDR2 SVGAGI (reference sequence). This CDR3 contains 12 residues. V dropped 0 bases and J dropped 13 bases, with 10 bases sitting between them. In DNA form, the CDR3 reads TGTGCCAGCAGTTACTCGACTTCAGTTCAGCATTTT. This sequence encodes CASSYSTSVQHF.

The chain joins TRBV30 to TRBJ2-1, with 9 bases identical to TRBD2. Germline V gene data show CDR1 as GTSNPN and CDR2 as SVGIG (reference sequence). The CDR3 runs to 13 residues. Unmatched junction bases numbered 3, after V lost 1 base and J lost 8 bases. CDR3 in amino acids: CAWSGGLADEQFF. The CDR3 bases are TGTGCCTGGAGTGGGGGACTAGCTGATGAGCAGTTCTTC.

This chain uses TRBV5-1 with TRBJ2-1; 12 bases align to TRBD2. This CDR3 is built from 16 residues. After removal of 0 bases from V and 8 bases from J, the junction contained 6 bases not matched to a gene. Germline V gene lookup returns CDR1 SGHRS and CDR2 YFSETQ. Here the CDR3 reads CASSLDASGGGDEQFF. For the CDR3, the DNA is TGCGCCAGCAGCTTGGATGCTAGCGGGGGGGGAGATGAGCAGTTCTTC.

J is TRBJ2-6 and V is TRBV30; 8 positions agree with TRBD1. Germline V gives CDR1 GTSNPN, CDR2 SVGIG (reference sequence). This CDR3 comprises 14 residues. The junction had 3 bases not matched to a gene; V was cut back by 8 bases and J by 0 bases. CDR3 region: CARQGTSGANVLTF. The CDR3 nucleotides read TGTGCCAGACAGGGGACCTCTGGGGCCAACGTCCTGACTTTC.

This rearrangement joins TRBV3-1 (or the pseudogene TRBV3-2) to TRBJ2-5, with 8 bases aligning to TRBD2. Losses at the gene ends were 3 bases for V and 5 bases for J; bases not matched to a gene: 8. The germline V gene encodes CDR1 LGHDT and CDR2 YNNKEL (reference sequence). The CDR3 spans 15 residues. Here the CDR3 reads CASSQDGGVWETQYF. The CDR3 bases are TGTGCCAGCAGCCAGGACGGGGGGGTCTGGGAGACCCAGTACTTC.

The V gene is TRBV3-1 (or the pseudogene TRBV3-2), the J gene TRBJ2-7; D is unresolved. This CDR3 has 17 amino acids. V shed 4 bases and J shed 3 bases, with 22 bases lying between them. The germline CDR1 and CDR2 sequences are LGHDT and YNNKEL (reference sequence). CDR3 sequence reads: CASSRTLGRKVYYEQYF. The CDR3 nucleotides read TGTGCCAGCAGCCGCACCCTAGGAAGGAAGGTCTACTACGAGCAGTACTTC.

J is TRBJ1-5 and V is TRBV7-8, with 9 nucleotides matching TRBD1. The ends lost 5 bases at V and 4 bases at J; junction bases unmatched: 12. Germline V gives CDR1 SGHVS, CDR2 FQNEAQ. This CDR3 has 17 amino acids. The CDR3 sequence: CASSAQGATMGNQPQHF. The CDR3 region has the DNA TGTGCCAGCAGCGCACAGGGGGCGACCATGGGAAATCAGCCCCAGCATTTT.

The CDR3 DNA is TGTGCCAGCAGCTTTGGATCGACAGGGCCGAATGAGCAGTTCTTC. Protein: CASSFGSTGPNEQFF. The V and J genes are TRBV11-2 and TRBJ2-1, with TRBD1 matching 7 bases. V lost 3 bases and J lost 7; bases outside the gene matches: 9. The CDR3 runs to 15 residues. The germline V gene has CDR1 SGHAT and CDR2 FQNNGV.

In this sample, this clone turned up once. The chain uses TRBV4-2 and TRBJ2-2; possibly TRBD2 for D (6 bases). The CDR3 is 18 amino acids. The germline V gene has CDR1 LGHNA and CDR2 YNFKEQ. Trimming shortened V by 1 base and J by 6 bases, and 21 bases separated the two germline ends. The CDR3, as DNA: TGTGCCAGCAGCCAAGCGTCGGCGGGGCCTGGGGCAGCCGGGGAGCTGTTTTTT. Translating gives CASSQASAGPGAAGELFF.

The chain carries TRBV28 and TRBJ1-1, with no clear D. Trimming left V 7 bases short and J 5 bases short, with 26 bases between. This CDR3 is built from 17 residues. CDR1 is MDHEN, CDR2 SYDVKM, per germline. The CDR3 DNA sequence: TGTGCCAGCAACAACCCTGGTCCCGGGAGAATCTGGACTGAAGCTTTCTTT. Encoded protein: CASNNPGPGRIWTEAFF.

This rearrangement joins TRBV18 to TRBJ2-1; 11 bases are a match to TRBD2. CDR3 size: 15 residues. The germline V gene has CDR1 KGHSH and CDR2 LQKENI. V gave up 3 bases and J gave up 6 bases; unmatched junction bases: 4. Written as DNA, the CDR3 is TGTGCCAGCTCACCGGGACTAGCGGCTTTCAATGAGCAGTTCTTC. It codes for CASSPGLAAFNEQFF. Full variable domain (outside the CDR3, taken from reference TRBV18 and TRBJ2-1): NAGVMQNPRHLVRRRGQEARLRCSPMKGHSHVYWYRQLPEEGLKFMVYLQKENIIDESGMPKERFSAEFPKEGPSILRIQQVVRGDSAAYFCASSPGLAAFNEQFFGPGTRLTVL.

The chain recombines TRBV2 with TRBJ2-2; 15 bases match TRBD2. CDR1 and CDR2 (germline): SNHLY, FYNNEI. Unmatched junction bases numbered 8, after V lost 8 bases and J lost 7 bases. The CDR3 is 16 residues long. This CDR3 is CASGRTSGGAGGELFF. CDR3 sequence (DNA): TGTGCCAGCGGAAGGACTAGCGGGGGGGCTGGCGGGGAGCTGTTTTTT.

This clone was detected once. The chain joins TRBV3-1 (or the pseudogene TRBV3-2) to TRBJ2-7; TRBD1 matches 9 bases. Germline loops: CDR1 LGHDT, CDR2 YNNKEL (reference sequence). V trimming: 3 bases; J trimming: 1 base; junction bases outside the gene matches: 4. The length of the CDR3 is 15 residues. CDR3 in amino acids: CASSQGQGFSYEQYF. DNA for the CDR3: TGTGCCAGCAGCCAGGGACAGGGATTTTCCTACGAGCAGTACTTC.

This chain links TRBV30 with TRBJ1-1; 11 positions match TRBD1. Germline CDR1 GTSNPN, CDR2 SVGIG (reference sequence). With 0 bases clipped from V and 3 bases from J, the junction kept 0 bases outside the gene matches. This CDR3 contains 14 residues. Here the CDR3 reads CAWSVGQGDTEAFF. The CDR3 DNA is TGTGCCTGGAGTGTGGGACAGGGGGACACTGAAGCTTTCTTT.

V gene TRBV11-3 combines with J gene TRBJ2-5; 12 positions match TRBD2. CDR1 and CDR2 (germline): SGHNT, YENEEA. The V gene end was trimmed by 4 bases and the J gene end by 5 bases; junction bases not matched to a gene: 8. The CDR3 extends over 16 amino acids. The CDR3: CASSSPLAGGSETQYF. CDR3 DNA: TGTGCCAGCAGCTCGCCTCTAGCGGGGGGGAGTGAGACCCAGTACTTC.

This clone has a single count. This sequence joins TRBV30 and TRBJ1-5; 8 nucleotides match TRBD1. Germline CDR1 is GTSNPN and CDR2 is SVGIG (reference sequence). V lost 5 bases to trimming and J lost 6 bases; unmatched junction nucleotides: 6. The CDR3 contains 13 residues. The CDR3 coding sequence is TGTGCCTGGGGACAGGGCCAAGGTCAGCCCCAGCATTTT. This sequence encodes CAWGQGQGQPQHF.

The chain has TRBV5-1 and TRBJ1-6; TRBD1 matches 9 bases. V dropped 4 bases and J dropped 7; count of bases not matched to a gene: 3. This CDR3 region has 14 residues. The germline CDR1 and CDR2 sequences are SGHRS and YFSETQ. The CDR3 coding sequence is TGCGCCAGCAGCCGGGACAGGGAGAATTCACCCCTCCACTTT. Residues: CASSRDRENSPLHF.

The J gene is TRBJ1-1, the V gene TRBV19; perhaps TRBD1 as D (5 bases). Germline CDR1 is LNHDA and CDR2 is SQIVND (reference sequence). The V end was cut by 3 bases, the J end by 1 base, with 15 bases between. The CDR3 is 16 amino acids. CDR3 in DNA: TGTGCCAGTAGTATTGGGCAGGGTGTAGGGAACACTGAAGCTTTCTTT. Its protein product is CASSIGQGVGNTEAFF.

The chain combines TRBV11-2 with TRBJ1-6; D uncertain. V lost 3 bases to trimming and J lost 7 bases, with 10 bases between them. Per the germline V gene, CDR1 is SGHAT and CDR2 is FQNNGV. The CDR3 totals 14 residues. CDR3 DNA: TGTGCCAGCAGCTTGGAGGGTTCGAATTCACCCCTCCACTTT. Protein product: CASSLEGSNSPLHF.

V and J are TRBV18 and TRBJ2-5; TRBD1 agrees at 10 bases. Germline lookup yields CDR1 KGHSH and CDR2 LQKENI. The length of the CDR3 is 13 residues. Trimming removed 4 bases from V and 5 bases from J; junction bases left unmatched: 1. CDR3 sequence reads: CASSQGQGETQYF. CDR3 DNA: TGTGCCAGCTCACAGGGACAGGGGGAGACCCAGTACTTC.

Written as DNA, the CDR3 is TGTGCCAGCAGTTTGGGCGCTGGTATTTATTCACCCCTCCACTTT. Translating gives CASSLGAGIYSPLHF. The rearrangement uses TRBV27 and TRBJ1-6; no clear D. Germline assignment: CDR1 MNHEY and CDR2 SMNVEV (reference sequence). Trimming cost V 3 bases and J 8 bases, with 14 bases left between them. The CDR3 has 15 residues.

The J gene is TRBJ2-1, the V gene TRBV13, with 14 bases lining up with TRBD2. Unmatched junction bases numbered 7, after V lost 5 bases and J lost 1 base. The CDR3 runs 18 residues. The V gene's germline CDR1 is PRHDT and CDR2 FYEKMQ (reference sequence). The CDR3 protein is CASSLGLAGENSYNEQFF. CDR3 nucleotide sequence: TGTGCCAGCAGCCTGGGACTAGCGGGGGAAAATTCCTACAATGAGCAGTTCTTC. The full variable domain, its missing parts supplied by reference TRBV13 and TRBJ2-1, is AAGVIQSPRHLIKEKRETATLKCYPIPRHDTVYWYQQGPGQDPQFLISFYEKMQSDKGSIPDRFSAQQFSDYHSELNMSSLELGDSALYFCASSLGLAGENSYNEQFFGPGTRLTVL.

The chain has TRBV6-5 and TRBJ2-3, with 8 bases matching TRBD1. Germline values: CDR1 MNHEY, CDR2 SVGAGI. With 1 base clipped from V and 0 bases from J, the junction kept 0 bases outside the gene matches. The CDR3 loop spans 15 amino acids. CDR3 in DNA: TGTGCCAGCAGTTACTACAGGGGGAGCACAGATACGCAGTATTTT. It yields the protein CASSYYRGSTDTQYF.

This chain connects TRBV28 to TRBJ2-2; the D gene is possibly TRBD1 (6 bases). Germline CDR1 MDHEN, CDR2 SYDVKM. The CDR3 has 16 amino acids. V was cut by 3 bases and J by 2 bases, with 13 bases left in between. CDR3 protein: CASSFVEQGNTGELFF. The CDR3 nucleotides are TGTGCCAGCAGTTTTGTAGAACAGGGTAACACCGGGGAGCTGTTTTTT.

The chain joins TRBV4-1 to TRBJ1-1; a possible D gene is TRBD1 (5 bases). Trimming removed 5 bases at V and 6 bases at J, with 13 bases between. Germline lookup yields CDR1 MGHRA and CDR2 YSYEKL. CDR3 size: 13 residues. The CDR3 DNA reads as TGCGCCAGCAGCGGGGTAGGGGAGGCTGAAGCTTTCTTT. This encodes CASSGVGEAEAFF.

The V and J genes are TRBV13 and TRBJ2-3; 10 positions agree with TRBD2. This CDR3 spans 15 amino acids. Germline V gene data show CDR1 as PRHDT and CDR2 as FYEKMQ (reference sequence). V was clipped by 5 bases and J by 1 base; unmatched bases: 3. The CDR3 loop is CASSPTSGGTDTQYF. CDR3 in DNA: TGTGCCAGCAGCCCAACTAGCGGGGGCACAGATACGCAGTATTTT.

The chain recombines TRBV18 with TRBJ2-5, with D perhaps TRBD2 (6 bases). Trimming took off 3 bases at V and 0 bases at J, with 11 bases between the two ends. The CDR3 covers 15 residues. Germline V gene sequence: CDR1 KGHSH, CDR2 LQKENI. In DNA, the CDR3 is TGTGCCAGCTCACCGGGACTCGGGTACCAAGAGACCCAGTACTTC. Translating it yields CASSPGLGYQETQYF.

The chain carries TRBV29-1 and TRBJ2-7; D might be TRBD2 (6 bases). V was clipped by 4 bases and J by 2 bases, with 12 bases between them. The CDR3 length is 13 residues. Germline CDR1 reads SQVTM; CDR2 reads ANQGSEA. The DNA of the CDR3 is TGCAGCGTTGCGGCGGGGCAGACCTACGAGCAGTACTTC. Its protein product is CSVAAGQTYEQYF.

J is TRBJ2-7 and V is TRBV29-1, with D perhaps TRBD1 (5 bases). Trimming shortened V by 4 bases and J by 4 bases, and 11 bases separated the two germline ends. The CDR3 is 12 amino acids. The germline V gene has CDR1 SQVTM and CDR2 ANQGSEA. The CDR3, as DNA: TGCAGCGTTGGATGGGGCGGTTACGAGCAGTACTTC. This sequence encodes CSVGWGGYEQYF.

In DNA form, the CDR3 reads TGTGCCAGCCGACGGGCGCCCGCGGACAGGGGTCGGTACGAGCAGTACTTC. As protein: CASRRAPADRGRYEQYF. V gene TRBV2 combines with J gene TRBJ2-7; TRBD1 matches at 9 bases. Germline V CDR1 and CDR2: SNHLY, FYNNEI. The junction had 18 bases not matched to a gene; V was cut back by 8 bases and J by 4 bases. The CDR3 is 17 residues long. Full variable domain (rest looked up from reference TRBV2 and TRBJ2-7): EPEVTQTPSHQVTQMGQEVILRCVPISNHLYFYWYRQILGQKVEFLVSFYNNEISEKSEIFDDQFSVERPDGSNFTLKIRSTKLEDSAMYFCASRRAPADRGRYEQYFGPGTRLTVT.

The rearrangement uses TRBV18 and TRBJ1-2; D is uncertain. The V end lost 3 bases, the J end lost 3 bases, and 14 bases lay between the germline ends. The V gene's germline CDR1 is KGHSH and CDR2 LQKENI. The CDR3 is 15 amino acids. The CDR3 bases are TGTGCCAGCTCACCTTCCGTAGGACTGGACTATGGCTACACCTTC. Amino acid sequence: CASSPSVGLDYGYTF.

The count of this clone is one. The chain has TRBV9 and TRBJ1-3; TRBD1 agrees at 8 bases. With V trimmed by 4 bases and J by 3 bases, 6 bases remained unmatched. CDR3 length: 15 residues. Per germline, CDR1 SGDLS and CDR2 YYNGEE. CDR3 nucleotide sequence: TGTGCCAGCAGCACAGGGGGGGGCGGTGGAAACACCATATATTTT. Translated: CASSTGGGGGNTIYF.